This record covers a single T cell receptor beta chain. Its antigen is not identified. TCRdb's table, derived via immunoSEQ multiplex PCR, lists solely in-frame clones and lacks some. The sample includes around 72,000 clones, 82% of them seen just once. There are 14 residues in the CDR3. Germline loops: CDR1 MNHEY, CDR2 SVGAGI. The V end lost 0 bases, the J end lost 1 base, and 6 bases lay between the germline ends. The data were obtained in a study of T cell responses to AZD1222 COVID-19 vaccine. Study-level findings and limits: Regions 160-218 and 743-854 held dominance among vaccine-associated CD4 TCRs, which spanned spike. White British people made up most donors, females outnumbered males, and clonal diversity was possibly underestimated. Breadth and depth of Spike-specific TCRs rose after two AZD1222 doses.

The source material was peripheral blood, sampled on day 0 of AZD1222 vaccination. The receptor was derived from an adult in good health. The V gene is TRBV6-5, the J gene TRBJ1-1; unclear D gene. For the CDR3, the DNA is TGTGCCAGCAGTTACTCACGGGGGAACACTGAAGCTTTCTTT. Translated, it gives CASSYSRGNTEAFF.